This T cell receptor (beta chain) stems from a study of T cell responses to AZD1222 COVID-19 vaccine. Looking at the study overall: Whether given at about 4 or about 12 weeks, second doses were pooled.

V was clipped by 2 bases and J by 1 base, with 5 bases between them. Per germline, CDR1 SGHTA and CDR2 FQGNSA. The CDR3 extends over 13 amino acids. Study results and caveats: The span of vaccine-associated CD4 TCRs extended across spike, with dominance at 160-218 and 743-854. Females outnumbered males among donors, who were mostly white British; clonal diversity was possibly underestimated. Only a handful of AZD1222 recipients, five to seven in all, had baseline seropositivity.

The assay was immunoSEQ multiplex PCR, and TCRdb's table has in-frame clones only and misses some. The sample lists 95,000 to 150,000 clones, approximately 87% occurring once. About this clone: Its antigen is not identified.

The specimen was peripheral blood, collected on day 0 of AZD1222 vaccination. The clonotype was recovered from an adult in good health. This chain joins TRBV7-2 and TRBJ1-1; D is unclear. CDR3 sequence: CASSLTSNTEAFF. DNA for the CDR3: TGTGCCAGCAGCTTAACGTCGAACACTGAAGCTTTCTTT.